This passage covers 4 T cell receptor beta chains from one sample sequenced in a study of CD4+ T cells in melanoma. Method: immunoSEQ multiplex PCR; TCRdb's copy keeps in-frame clones and lacks some. The data show 4,000 or so clones, more than 70% seen once. The sequencing sample was made of tumor tissue. All receptors come from a human donor with melanoma.

This clone was found a few times. The chain uses TRBV7-2 and TRBJ2-7; D ambiguous. CDR1 SGHTA and CDR2 FQGNSA come from the germline V gene. The CDR3 is 15 amino acids. Deletions cut 0 bases from V and 0 bases from J, with 9 bases between. CDR3 loop: CASSLANGDSYEQYF. As DNA, the CDR3 is TGTGCCAGCAGCTTAGCTAACGGAGACTCCTACGAGCAGTACTTC.

The chain joins TRBV7-6 to TRBJ1-2; TRBD1 matches at 12 bases. This CDR3 comprises 16 residues. The junction had 12 bases not matched to a gene; V was cut back by 5 bases and J by 8 bases. Germline V gene sequence: CDR1 SGHVS, CDR2 FNYEAQ. CDR3 sequence: CASSPGTGGAFHGYTF. The CDR3 region has the DNA TGTGCCAGCAGCCCAGGGACAGGGGGCGCTTTTCACGGCTACACCTTC.

Details on this clone: Other DNA sequences of this sample code for an identical CDR3. The V gene is TRBV9, the J gene TRBJ2-7; 16 bases are shared with TRBD2. The CDR3 has 16 amino acids. Germline trimming cut 4 bases from V and 4 bases from J; bases unmatched to any gene: 5. Germline V gene data show CDR1 as SGDLS and CDR2 as YYNGEE. CDR3 coding DNA: TGTGCCAGCAGCCCGGGACTAGCGGGGGGGCTATACGAGCAGTACTTC. Translated, it gives CASSPGLAGGLYEQYF.

V is TRBV5-4 and J is TRBJ2-1, with TRBD2 matching 9 bases. Germline V gives CDR1 SGHNT, CDR2 YYREEE (reference sequence). After removal of 1 base from V and 3 bases from J, the junction contained 2 bases not matched to a gene. CDR3 length equals 15 residues. The CDR3 sequence is CASSLLLAGYNEQFF. CDR3 DNA sequence: TGTGCCAGCAGCTTGTTACTAGCGGGCTACAATGAGCAGTTCTTC. The variable domain in full, with the rest retrieved from reference TRBV5-4 and TRBJ2-1, is ETGVTQSPTHLIKTRGQQVTLRCSSQSGHNTVSWYQQALGQGPQFIFQYYREEENGRGNFPPRFSGLQFPNYSSELNVNALELDDSALYLCASSLLLAGYNEQFFGPGTRLTVL.